This T cell receptor beta chain was obtained from a study of CD8 T cells in Susac syndrome (dated by TCRdb to the late 2010s). Context from the whole study: Whether CD8+ T cell activation and differentiation in Susac syndrome was antigen driven was tested using repertoire sequencing.

Of note for this clonotype: Its antigen remains unidentified. No much larger clone is present one base from it, and per-base qualities are unavailable.

V loses 3 bases, J loses 4 bases, and the germline ends lie 9 bases apart. From the cysteine up to the phenylalanine, the CDR3 has a length of 12 residues. Of all the DNA, just the CDR3 is kept, 36 bases in frame from base 1. Sequences DFQATT (CDR1) and SNEGSKA (CDR2) are obtained from the germline V gene (reference sequence). RNA was extracted with the RNeasy kit and roughly 0.45 to 1 ug was reverse transcribed using random hexamers. The immunoSEQ multiplex PCR assay, which covers 54 Vbeta and 13 Jbeta segments, was used to amplify TCR beta CDR3 regions. Bias from PCR amplification was corrected by using a synthetic template baseline for primer optimization and for computational correction. Concerning the study's data processing: Reads were annotated to V, D and J genes per IMGT and analyzed with immunoSEQ Analyzer, keeping only productive sequences. Clonality was computed as one minus Shannon entropy normalized by log2 of the number of productive unique sequences. For each patient and control, public and private clones were evaluated among the 100 most prevalent clones. Susac-specific clones were defined as absent from healthy and MS cohorts, over a thousand published viral clones and other ImmuneACCESS disease sequences. TCRdb cleaned the public reads at Q25 with fastp, built clones with MiXCR and kept in-frame beta chains. All rows with the same CDR3 protein become a single entry with the most common DNA and genes. The V and J calls follow TCRdb's processing rather than the paper's. Across this sample there are about 200,000 distinct CDR3 sequences, with roughly 94% seen only once. The top ten constitute about 0.08% of the sample.

High-throughput TCR beta sequencing profiled peripheral blood CD8+ and CD4+ T cells from healthy donors, Susac syndrome patients and multiple sclerosis patients. Treatment-naive patients with stable or active relapsing-remitting disease fulfilling revised McDonald criteria were used as multiple sclerosis controls. Bulk CD8+ and CD4+ T cells were purified magnetically by negative isolation, whereas CD8+ TEMRA cells were enriched by FACS. Blood was collected in EDTA tubes and processed within 24 hours, with PBMCs isolated through density gradient centrifugation. PBMCs destined for TCR sequencing were cryopreserved in liquid nitrogen and later thawed in a 37 °C water bath. A purity of at least 90% was achieved for sorted or isolated CD4+, CD8+ and CD8+ TEMRA cells. What the study reported, not specific to this receptor: The number of individuals in the TCR sequencing and HLA analysis was recognized as being relatively small.

The chain is made from TRBV20-1 and TRBJ1-2; the D gene identity is not certain. Sequences were obtained from CD4+ T cells from PBMCs. The TCR originated in a human donor with multiple sclerosis. The CDR3 corresponds to CSASLGIYGYTF. The DNA reads as follows: TGCAGTGCTAGCCTAGGGATCTATGGCTACACCTTC.